This is a list of T cell receptor beta chains from one sample in a study of regulatory T cells in long-lasting Graves disease. One entry per CDR3 protein, called by TCRdb with MiXCR from the multiplex PCR reads. The sample includes a few hundred thousand distinct CDR3 sequences, approximately 25% of them seen just once. The sequencing here drew on peripheral blood mononuclear cells (PBMCs), taken when the disease was refractory, from a patient treated with antithyroid drugs. These receptors were obtained from a woman in her 40s with Graves disease. Both conserved end residues are part of each CDR3. Each record gives: D gene, clone size, J gene, V gene, CDR3 protein, CDR3 DNA. The D gene is left open where the match is weak. Size is stated for part of the rows, as once, few or many counts, or as a class when the clone is expanded.

TRBD1	many	TRBJ1-2	TRBV12-3/TRBV12-4	CASRGSVGQGPTNYGYTF	TGTGCCAGCAGGGGATCCGTCGGACAGGGCCCAACTAACTATGGCTACACCTTC
TRBD1	few	TRBJ1-3	TRBV28	CATTTGLGNTIYF	TGTGCCACAACGACAGGGCTAGGAAACACCATATATTTT
.	few	TRBJ1-1	TRBV4-1	CASSPLGLGEAFF	TGCGCCAGCAGCCCGTTGGGGCTCGGCGAAGCTTTCTTT
.	.	TRBJ1-1	TRBV6-6	CASSYSILSQHETEAFF	TGTGCCAGCAGTTACTCGATTTTGAGCCAGCACGAAACTGAAGCTTTCTTT
.	.	TRBJ1-3	TRBV7-8	CASDTGFGNTIYF	TGTGCCAGCGACACAGGGTTTGGGAACACCATATATTTT
.	many	TRBJ1-5	TRBV12-3/TRBV12-4	CASSPFRDRRGNQPQHF	TGTGCCAGCAGCCCTTTCCGAGACAGGCGCGGGAATCAGCCCCAGCATTTT
.	.	TRBJ2-4	TRBV5-1	CASSLVPGGPKNIQYF	TGCGCCAGCAGCTTGGTACCAGGAGGACCCAAAAACATTCAGTACTTC
.	many	TRBJ1-5	TRBV6-5	CASSYGVSNQPQHF	TGTGCCAGCAGTTACGGGGTGAGCAATCAGCCCCAGCATTTT
TRBD2	many	TRBJ2-7	TRBV2	CASSEALAGVVSYEQYF	TGTGCCAGCAGTGAAGCGCTTGCGGGAGTGGTCTCCTACGAGCAGTACTTC
TRBD2	many	TRBJ2-1	TRBV28	CASSSSGSGHEQFF	TGTGCCAGCAGTTCCTCCGGTAGCGGGCATGAGCAGTTCTTC
TRBD1	few	TRBJ2-7	TRBV27	CASSLGQGVPYEQYF	TGTGCCAGCAGTTTAGGGCAGGGGGTACCCTACGAGCAGTACTTC
.	.	TRBJ2-1	TRBV7-2	CASSLGGTAYNEQFF	TGTGCCAGCAGCTTAGGGGGGACGGCCTACAATGAGCAGTTCTTC
.	few	TRBJ1-4	TRBV4-1	CASSQDRGIKLFF	TGCGCCAGCAGCCAAGATCGGGGAATAAAACTGTTTTTT
.	.	TRBJ2-6	TRBV29-1	CSVTASGANVLTF	TGCAGCGTGACAGCTTCTGGGGCCAACGTCCTGACTTTC
TRBD1	few	TRBJ1-1	TRBV20-1	CSARDIQGAGTEAFF	TGCAGTGCTAGAGATATACAGGGGGCGGGCACTGAAGCTTTCTTT
.	few	TRBJ2-7	TRBV10-1	CASSEFGAGHEQYF	TGCGCCAGCAGTGAGTTCGGTGCGGGACACGAGCAGTACTTC
.	many	TRBJ2-5	TRBV28	CASSPQGDLLQETQYF	TGTGCCAGCAGTCCCCAGGGTGACTTACTTCAAGAGACCCAGTACTTC
TRBD2	.	TRBJ2-1	TRBV20-1	CSARDRTSGRPRNEQFF	TGCAGTGCTAGAGATAGGACTAGCGGGAGGCCGCGCAATGAGCAGTTCTTC
.	many	TRBJ1-1	TRBV28	CASSLSLGGSNTEAFF	TGTGCCAGCAGTTTGTCCCTCGGGGGGTCCAACACTGAAGCTTTCTTT
TRBD1	once	TRBJ2-7	TRBV7-9	CASSLAHYRDRVYEQYF	TGTGCCAGCAGCTTAGCCCATTACCGGGACAGGGTGTACGAGCAGTACTTC
.	many	TRBJ1-1	TRBV2	CASSPELGAFF	TGTGCCAGCAGCCCCGAATTAGGAGCTTTCTTT
.	many	TRBJ1-6	TRBV28	CASSPTVYLGHNSPLHF	TGTGCCAGCAGTCCTACGGTCTACCTCGGGCATAATTCACCCCTCCACTTT
TRBD1	.	TRBJ2-7	TRBV20-1	CSARGQAIPYEQYF	TGCAGTGCGCGCGGACAGGCCATACCCTACGAGCAGTACTTC
.	many	TRBJ1-4	TRBV28	CASSYSPGAGMGEKLFF	TGTGCCAGCAGTTACTCACCCGGGGCCGGAATGGGTGAAAAACTGTTTTTT
TRBD1	once	TRBJ1-4	TRBV29-1	CSGGQGANEKLFF	TGCAGCGGGGGACAGGGAGCTAATGAAAAACTGTTTTTT
.	many	TRBJ2-5	TRBV13	CASSLASAQETQYF	TGTGCCAGCAGCTTAGCTAGCGCCCAAGAGACCCAGTACTTC
TRBD2	.	TRBJ2-7	TRBV7-2	CASSYNSGVISYEQYF	TGTGCCAGCAGCTACAATAGCGGGGTAATTTCCTACGAGCAGTACTTC
.	few	TRBJ1-4	TRBV10-2	CASSTLEKLFF	TGCGCCAGCAGTACTTTGGAAAAACTGTTTTTT
.	few	TRBJ1-5	TRBV20-1	CSAGSGRPSNQPQHF	TGCAGTGCTGGCTCGGGACGCCCCTCCAATCAGCCCCAGCATTTT
TRBD2	.	TRBJ2-1	TRBV2	CASSEEGLAGNNEQFF	TGTGCCAGCAGTGAAGAGGGACTAGCGGGGAACAATGAGCAGTTCTTC
TRBD2	many	TRBJ2-7	TRBV7-9	CASTFNTPGGRNYEQYF	TGTGCCAGCACCTTCAACACTCCAGGCGGGAGGAACTACGAGCAGTACTTC
TRBD2	many	TRBJ2-7	TRBV28	CASTLQAMGLAGSYEQYF	TGTGCCAGCACTCTCCAGGCCATGGGACTAGCGGGCTCCTACGAGCAGTACTTC
.	many	TRBJ2-7	TRBV28	CASSLDRPLDYEQYF	TGTGCCAGCAGTTTAGACAGGCCCCTCGACTACGAGCAGTACTTC
.	many	TRBJ1-1	TRBV28	CASSPGILMNTEAFF	TGTGCCAGCAGCCCAGGGATATTGATGAACACTGAAGCTTTCTTT
.	many	TRBJ2-7	TRBV6-2/TRBV6-3	CASSYNPDSYEQYF	TGTGCCAGCAGTTACAATCCGGATTCCTACGAGCAGTACTTC
.	many	TRBJ2-7	TRBV27	CASSPQGDEQYF	TGTGCCAGCAGTCCCCAAGGAGACGAGCAGTACTTC
TRBD2	.	TRBJ2-1	TRBV15	CATSARGGDNEQFF	TGTGCCACCAGTGCTCGGGGAGGGGACAATGAGCAGTTCTTC
.	.	TRBJ1-3	TRBV5-6	CASSLTGPASGNTIYF	TGTGCCAGCAGCTTGACTGGCCCAGCGTCTGGAAACACCATATATTTT
.	.	TRBJ1-1	TRBV4-1	CASSQLQLQNTEAFF	TGCGCCAGCAGCCAGCTCCAACTACAGAACACTGAAGCTTTCTTT
.	many	TRBJ2-5	TRBV14	CASSQDPGQETQYF	TGTGCCAGCAGCCAAGATCCAGGGCAAGAGACCCAGTACTTC
.	few	TRBJ1-3	TRBV5-1	CASSASRSGNTIYF	TGCGCCAGCAGTGCGTCGAGATCTGGAAACACCATATATTTT
.	few	TRBJ2-1	TRBV28	CASSLIRARENVVRPNEQFF	TGTGCCAGCAGTTTAATCAGGGCCCGGGAGAATGTAGTTCGACCGAATGAGCAGTTCTTC
.	few	TRBJ2-7	TRBV25-1	CASSSQGFYEQYF	TGTGCCAGCAGTTCACAGGGTTTCTACGAGCAGTACTTC
.	.	TRBJ1-1	TRBV20-1	CSARAFTGVNTEAFF	TGCAGTGCTAGAGCCTTCACGGGGGTGAACACTGAAGCTTTCTTT
.	once	TRBJ1-5	TRBV19	CASSVPGGQPQHF	TGTGCCAGTAGTGTTCCGGGGGGTCAGCCCCAGCACTTT
.	.	TRBJ1-1	TRBV2	CASTWRGTNTEAFF	TGTGCCAGCACGTGGCGGGGAACGAACACTGAAGCTTTCTTT
.	.	TRBJ2-5	TRBV5-6	CASSLEFGGGETQYF	TGTGCCAGCAGCTTAGAATTTGGTGGAGGAGAGACCCAGTACTTC
.	.	TRBJ2-1	TRBV12-3/TRBV12-4	CASSRGNGGRSYNEQFF	TGTGCCAGCAGCCGAGGGAACGGGGGGCGCAGCTACAATGAGCAGTTCTTC